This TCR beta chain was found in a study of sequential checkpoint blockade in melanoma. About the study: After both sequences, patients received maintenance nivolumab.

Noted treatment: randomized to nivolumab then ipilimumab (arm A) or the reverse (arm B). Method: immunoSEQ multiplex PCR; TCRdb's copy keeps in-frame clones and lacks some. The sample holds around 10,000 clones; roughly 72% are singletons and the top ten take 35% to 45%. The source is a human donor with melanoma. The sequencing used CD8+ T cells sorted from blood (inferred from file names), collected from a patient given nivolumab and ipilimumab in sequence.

This chain's CDR3 is CASSAEPYNEQFF. CDR3 bases: TGTGCCAGCAGTGCGGAGCCATACAATGAGCAGTTCTTC. The rearrangement uses TRBV6-4 and TRBJ2-1; the D is unclear. The germline V gene encodes CDR1 MRHNA and CDR2 SNTAGT. This CDR3 is built from 13 residues. V gave up 4 bases and J gave up 4 bases, with 8 bases separating them.